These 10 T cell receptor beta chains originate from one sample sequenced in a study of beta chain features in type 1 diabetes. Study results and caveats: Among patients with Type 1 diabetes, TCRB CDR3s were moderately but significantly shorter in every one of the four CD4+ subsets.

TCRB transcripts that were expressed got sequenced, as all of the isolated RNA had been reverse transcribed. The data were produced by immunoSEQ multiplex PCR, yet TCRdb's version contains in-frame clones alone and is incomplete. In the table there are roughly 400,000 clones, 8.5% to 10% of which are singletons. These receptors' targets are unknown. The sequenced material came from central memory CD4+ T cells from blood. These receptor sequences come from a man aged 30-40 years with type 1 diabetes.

This chain's CDR3 is CASSFFGQGPYNEQFF. The CDR3 DNA reads TGTGCCAGCAGCTTCTTCGGACAGGGGCCTTACAATGAGCAGTTCTTC. The V gene is TRBV9, the J gene TRBJ2-1; 9 bases are shared with TRBD1. Germline CDR1 and CDR2: SGDLS and YYNGEE. V was pared by 4 bases and J by 4 bases, with 9 bases of the junction left unmatched. The CDR3 has 16 amino acids.

The CDR3 is CASSSLTGAEDTGELFF. The CDR3 DNA is TGTGCCAGCAGCTCCTTGACAGGGGCGGAGGACACCGGGGAGCTGTTTTTT. This chain uses TRBV4-2 with TRBJ2-2; 8 bases fit TRBD1. The J segment lost 3 bases and the V segment lost 5 bases, leaving 11 bases of the junction unmatched. The CDR3 spans 17 residues. Germline V gene lookup returns CDR1 LGHNA and CDR2 YNFKEQ.

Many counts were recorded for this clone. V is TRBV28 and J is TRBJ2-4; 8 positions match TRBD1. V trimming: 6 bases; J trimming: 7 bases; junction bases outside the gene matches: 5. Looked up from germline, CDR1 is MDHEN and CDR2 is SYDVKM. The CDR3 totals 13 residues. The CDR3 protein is CASSRQGRNIQYF. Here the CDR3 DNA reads TGTGCCAGCAGCCGACAGGGGAGGAACATTCAGTACTTC.

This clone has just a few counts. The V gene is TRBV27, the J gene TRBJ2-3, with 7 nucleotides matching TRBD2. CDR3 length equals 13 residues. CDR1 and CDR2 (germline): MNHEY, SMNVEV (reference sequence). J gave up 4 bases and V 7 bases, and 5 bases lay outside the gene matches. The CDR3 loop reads CASTPRGADTQYF. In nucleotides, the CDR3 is TGTGCCAGCACCCCCCGGGGGGCAGATACGCAGTATTTT.

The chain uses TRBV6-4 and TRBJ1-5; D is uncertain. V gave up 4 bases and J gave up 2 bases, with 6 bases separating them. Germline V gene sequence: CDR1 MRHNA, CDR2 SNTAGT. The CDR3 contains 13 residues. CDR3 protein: CASSGGGNQPQHF. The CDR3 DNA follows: TGTGCCAGCAGTGGCGGGGGCAATCAGCCCCAGCATTTT.

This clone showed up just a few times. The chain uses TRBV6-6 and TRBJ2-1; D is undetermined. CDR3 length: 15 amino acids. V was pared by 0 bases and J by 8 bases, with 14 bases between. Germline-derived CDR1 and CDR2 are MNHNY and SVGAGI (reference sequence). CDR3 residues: CASSYSKQPRHEQFF. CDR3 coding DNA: TGTGCCAGCAGTTACTCGAAACAGCCCCGGCATGAGCAGTTCTTC.

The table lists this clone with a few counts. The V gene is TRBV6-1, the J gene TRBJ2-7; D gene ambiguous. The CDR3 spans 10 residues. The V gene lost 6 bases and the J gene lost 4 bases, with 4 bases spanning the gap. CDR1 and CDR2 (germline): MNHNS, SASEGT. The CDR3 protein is CASREYEQYF. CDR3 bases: TGTGCCAGCAGGGAGTACGAGCAGTACTTC.

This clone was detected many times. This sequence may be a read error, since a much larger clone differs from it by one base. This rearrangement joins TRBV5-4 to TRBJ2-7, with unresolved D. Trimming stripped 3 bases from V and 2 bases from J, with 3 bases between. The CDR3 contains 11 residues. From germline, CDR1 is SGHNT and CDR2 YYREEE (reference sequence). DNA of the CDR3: TGTGCCAGCAGCTCAACCTACGAGCAGTACTTC. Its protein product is CASSSTYEQYF.

The CDR3 sequence: CASRSLDLASTDTQYF. The DNA for the CDR3 is TGTGCCAGCAGATCTTTGGACTTAGCTAGCACAGATACGCAGTATTTT. The chain combines TRBV5-4 with TRBJ2-3; TRBD2 might be the D (5 bases). V was cut by 5 bases and J by 0 bases, with 16 bases left in between. CDR3 length equals 16 residues. CDR1 is SGHNT, CDR2 YYREEE, per germline (reference sequence).

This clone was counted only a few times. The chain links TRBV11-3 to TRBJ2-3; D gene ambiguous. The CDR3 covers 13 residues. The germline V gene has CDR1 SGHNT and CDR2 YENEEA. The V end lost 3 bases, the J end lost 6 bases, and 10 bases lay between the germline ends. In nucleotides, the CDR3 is TGTGCCAGCAGCTTCCCACCTTCGGATACGCAGTATTTT. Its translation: CASSFPPSDTQYF.